In this sample, the clone carrying this T cell receptor (beta chain) turned up a few times. The CDR3 runs 16 residues. Germline values: CDR1 LNHNV, CDR2 YYDKDF (reference sequence). The V segment lost 3 bases and the J segment 1 base; nucleotides outside the gene matches: 8. MiXCR was run by TCRdb on the 5' RACE reads, yielding one entry per CDR3 protein. The table includes nearly 55,000 distinct CDR3 sequences, 17% detected once. Sequencing was performed on naive CD4+ T cells sorted from blood. Subset reported: naive CD4+ T cells, CD4+CD45RA+CD25-. V gene TRBV15 combines with J gene TRBJ2-7; 8 bases are a match to TRBD1. This clonotype was sampled from a female donor with breast cancer. The CDR3 loop is CATSSTAGGRSYEQYF. The CDR3 region has the DNA TGTGCCACCAGCAGCACAGCAGGGGGCAGGTCCTACGAGCAGTACTTC.